The 9 T cell receptor beta chains given below trace back to one sample, sequenced in a study of cytomegalovirus exposure and HLA in healthy donors. A multiplex PCR was run with 60 Vbeta primers and 13 Jbeta primers. Assay: immunoSEQ multiplex PCR; the TCRdb copy retains only in-frame clones and omits some. This sample has about 140,000 clones, with around 80% found just once. The sample consisted of PBMCs. Every receptor here comes from a young man in good health and CMV-seropositive.

This clone was seen only a few times. The rearrangement links TRBV2 to TRBJ2-3; D is possibly TRBD1 (6 bases). Trimming took 6 bases from V and 3 from J, leaving 10 bases between them. CDR1 is SNHLY and CDR2 is FYNNEI in the germline V gene. The CDR3 is made up of 13 amino acids. The CDR3 DNA follows: TGTGCCAGCAGCAACAGGGAAACAGATACGCAGTATTTT. It specifies CASSNRETDTQYF.

This clone occurred a few times. This chain links TRBV7-9 with TRBJ1-1, with 7 bases identical to TRBD1. The germline CDR1 and CDR2 sequences are SEHNR and FQNEAQ (reference sequence). CDR3 length: 16 residues. J lost 1 base, V lost 4 bases, and 9 bases had no gene match. The CDR3 region is CASSSHTGTENTEAFF. The CDR3 DNA follows: TGTGCCAGCAGCTCACACACCGGGACAGAGAACACTGAAGCTTTCTTT. The whole variable domain, filled in from reference TRBV7-9 and TRBJ1-1, reads DTGVSQNPRHKITKRGQNVTFRCDPISEHNRLYWYRQTLGQGPEFLTYFQNEAQLEKSRLLSDRFSAERPKGSFSTLEIQRTEQGDSAMYLCASSSHTGTENTEAFFGQGTRLTVV.

The chain combines TRBV6-1 with TRBJ2-7; possibly TRBD1 for D (6 bases). V shed 1 base and J shed 0 bases, with 10 bases lying between them. The CDR3 spans 15 residues. Germline loops: CDR1 MNHNS, CDR2 SASEGT. The CDR3 reads CASSEETGSSYEQYF. The CDR3 DNA follows: TGTGCCAGCAGTGAAGAGACAGGAAGCTCCTACGAGCAGTACTTC.

V usage is TRBV5-1 and J usage is TRBJ1-1, with D possibly TRBD1 on 6 matching bases. This CDR3 has 17 amino acids. CDR1 SGHRS and CDR2 YFSETQ come from the germline V gene. Trimming cost V 4 bases and J 6 bases, with 25 bases left between them. The CDR3, as DNA: TGCGCCAGCAGCCCCAAATGGGGGCCCTCTTACTTAGCTGAAGCTTTCTTT. Its protein product is CASSPKWGPSYLAEAFF.

The chain carries TRBV7-3 and TRBJ1-1, with 9 bases that match TRBD1. This CDR3 is built from 15 residues. Germline CDR1 is SGHTA and CDR2 is FQGTGA. V lost 5 bases and J lost 3; bases outside the gene matches: 7. CDR3 amino acids: CASSTYRGHHTEAFF. CDR3 DNA sequence: TGTGCCAGCAGCACTTACAGGGGGCACCACACTGAAGCTTTCTTT.

This chain connects TRBV11-2 to TRBJ2-7; D not resolved. Germline-derived CDR1 and CDR2 are SGHAT and FQNNGV. The germline V and J ends were trimmed by 5 bases and 2 bases, with 7 bases remaining between them. The CDR3 sequence is 12 residues long. The CDR3: CASSNPTYEQYF. Here the CDR3 DNA reads TGTGCCAGCAGCAATCCTACCTACGAGCAGTACTTC.

This chain links TRBV28 with TRBJ2-7, with 10 nucleotides matching TRBD1. The CDR3 totals 12 residues. Germline assignment: CDR1 MDHEN and CDR2 SYDVKM. J gave up 7 bases and V 9 bases, and 6 bases lay outside the gene matches. This CDR3 reads CASEGQGREQYF. The CDR3 DNA reads as TGTGCCAGTGAGGGACAGGGGAGGGAGCAGTACTTC.

This clone occurred once. V gene TRBV7-9 combines with J gene TRBJ1-1; D is unclear. V shed 0 bases and J shed 2 bases, with 7 bases lying between them. Per germline, CDR1 SEHNR and CDR2 FQNEAQ (reference sequence). This CDR3 is built from 14 residues. In DNA form, the CDR3 reads TGTGCCAGCAGCTTAGCGCTGGCTAACACTGAAGCTTTCTTT. The encoded protein is CASSLALANTEAFF.

The chain links TRBV6-4 to TRBJ1-2; 7 bases align to TRBD1. This CDR3 has 13 amino acids. V dropped 9 bases and J dropped 3; count of bases not matched to a gene: 7. The V gene's germline CDR1 is MRHNA and CDR2 SNTAGT. The CDR3 coding sequence is TGTGCCAGTAGACAGGGCTTTTACTATGGCTACACCTTC. This gives the protein CASRQGFYYGYTF.